The TCR beta chain described here comes from a study of cytotoxic CD8 clonotypes in ibrutinib-treated CLL. Whole-study results and caveats: Baseline clonality, higher than in age-matched healthy donors, tracked circulating CD8+ T-cell counts.

The method was immunoSEQ multiplex PCR; TCRdb's version includes in-frame clones alone and lacks a portion of them. The table shows some 130,000 clones, with around 93% occurring only once. Remarks on this clone: Its antigen is undetermined.

Germline assignment: CDR1 SGHAT and CDR2 FQNNGV. V lost 3 bases, J lost 7 bases, and 5 bases stayed unmatched. CDR3 length: 15 amino acids. This clonotype was obtained from a human donor with chronic lymphocytic leukemia. The rearrangement joins TRBV11-2 to TRBJ2-2, with TRBD2 matching over 10 bases. The starting material was PBMCs, obtained after 12 months of ibrutinib treatment. CDR3 region: CASSFASGSGGELFF. The CDR3 DNA reads TGTGCCAGCAGCTTCGCTAGCGGGAGCGGCGGGGAGCTGTTTTTT. The full variable domain, with the rest looked up from reference TRBV11-2 and TRBJ2-2, is EAGVAQSPRYKIIEKRQSVAFWCNPISGHATLYWYQQILGQGPKLLIQFQNNGVVDDSQLPKDRFSAERLKGVDSTLKIQPAKLEDSAVYLCASSFASGSGGELFFGEGSRLTVL.